The next 20 T cell receptor beta chains were all read from a single sample in a study of memory CD4+ T cells and cytomegalovirus serostatus. The sort gate was single viable CD3+CD4+CD8-CD45RO+ cells for memory CD4+ T cells. TCRdb's copy holds only in-frame clones and misses some; the assay was immunoSEQ multiplex PCR. This sample yields 58,000 or so clones, of which 60% to 75% are seen a single time; over 2% belongs to the top ten. The sample consisted of memory CD4+ T cells from blood. All receptors derive from an adult in good health and CMV-seropositive.

V is TRBV2 and J is TRBJ2-3, with no clear D. There are 12 residues in the CDR3. Trimming cost V 6 bases and J 6 bases, with 10 bases left between them. Looked up from germline, CDR1 is SNHLY and CDR2 is FYNNEI. CDR3 in DNA: TGTGCCAGCAGCCGCCTTGGGGATACGCAGTATTTT. Its protein product is CASSRLGDTQYF.

This sequence joins TRBV6-5 and TRBJ2-3; no clear D. Per germline, CDR1 MNHEY and CDR2 SVGAGI. V dropped 6 bases and J dropped 4 bases, with 8 bases sitting between them. The length of the CDR3 is 12 residues. CDR3 nucleotides: TGTGCCAGCAGCAGCAATGCAGATACGCAGTATTTT. Its protein product is CASSSNADTQYF.

This chain connects TRBV2 to TRBJ1-2, with D unclear. CDR1 is SNHLY and CDR2 is FYNNEI in the germline V gene. This CDR3 spans 13 amino acids. With 0 bases removed from V and 13 bases from J, the gap between germline ends came to 15 bases. The DNA of the CDR3 is TGTGCCAGCAGTGAAGCGTGGGCAGCCGTCCTCACCTTC. This translates into CASSEAWAAVLTF.

The chain recombines TRBV30 with TRBJ1-3; D is unresolved. Germline V lookup: CDR1 GTSNPN, CDR2 SVGIG (reference sequence). The length of the CDR3 is 15 residues. Trimming took off 0 bases at V and 0 bases at J, with 9 bases between the two ends. The CDR3 loop is CAWSVLGRSGNTIYF. CDR3 nucleotides: TGTGCCTGGAGTGTACTCGGCCGCTCTGGAAACACCATATATTTT.

V gene TRBV18 combines with J gene TRBJ2-3; D remains ambiguous. V shed 3 bases and J shed 2 bases, with 12 bases lying between them. The CDR3 covers 15 residues. Germline V gene lookup returns CDR1 KGHSH and CDR2 LQKENI. CDR3 nucleotide sequence: TGTGCCAGCTCACCCCTGGGCGGCGACACAGATACGCAGTATTTT. Translated: CASSPLGGDTDTQYF.

This clone has just one count. The V gene is TRBV11-3, the J gene TRBJ2-5, with 9 bases fitting TRBD2. The CDR3 spans 16 residues. The germline gives CDR1 SGHNT, CDR2 YENEEA. After removal of 3 bases from V and 5 bases from J, the junction contained 10 bases not matched to a gene. This CDR3 is CASSFKFGGGDETQYF. CDR3 in DNA: TGTGCCAGCAGCTTTAAATTCGGCGGGGGGGACGAGACCCAGTACTTC.

The chain has TRBV28 and TRBJ2-7; D may be TRBD2 (6 bases). Per germline, CDR1 MDHEN and CDR2 SYDVKM. V was trimmed by 6 bases and J by 2 bases, leaving 14 bases between them. The CDR3 extends over 14 amino acids. This CDR3 is CASSEPGGAYEQYF. The DNA of the CDR3 is TGTGCCAGCAGCGAACCAGGCGGGGCCTACGAGCAGTACTTC.

The chain combines TRBV10-2 with TRBJ1-2; no reliable D call. Germline-derived CDR1 and CDR2 are WSHSY and SAAADI. The V gene lost 10 bases and the J gene lost 8 bases, with 23 bases spanning the gap. The CDR3 contains 14 residues. Written as DNA, the CDR3 is TGCGCCACATTACCTCGAACGGAACTCGCGGGCTACACCTTC. Protein product: CATLPRTELAGYTF.

V and J are TRBV6-1 and TRBJ2-5; the D is unclear. The J call is uncertain, as TRBJ2-7 better fits the DNA end. Germline V gives CDR1 MNHNS, CDR2 SASEGT. CDR3 size: 13 residues. In DNA, the CDR3 is TGTGCCAGCAGTGAAGCGCCTCCTTACGAGCAGTACTTC. It translates to CASSEAPPYEQYF.

The V call is TRBV2, the J call TRBJ1-4, with 10 bases matching TRBD1. Germline assignment: CDR1 SNHLY and CDR2 FYNNEI. The CDR3 is 14 amino acids. V dropped 8 bases and J dropped 7; count of bases not matched to a gene: 7. CDR3 sequence reads: CASGRTGGSEKLFF. The DNA of the CDR3 is TGTGCCAGCGGAAGGACAGGGGGGAGTGAAAAACTGTTTTTT.

The chain has TRBV4-3 and TRBJ1-5; D gene unclear. The V end lost 0 bases, the J end lost 11 bases, and 17 bases lay between the germline ends. This CDR3 contains 15 residues. Germline loops: CDR1 LGHNA, CDR2 YSLEER. The CDR3 DNA follows: TGCGCCAGCAGCCAAGATCACGTCGGGTCGGTGGCCCAGCATTTT. Translating it yields CASSQDHVGSVAQHF.

This clone was found a few times. The chain links TRBV29-1 to TRBJ1-1; D is ambiguous. V dropped 1 base and J dropped 0 bases, with 6 bases sitting between them. This CDR3 comprises 13 residues. Per the germline V gene, CDR1 is SQVTM and CDR2 is ANQGSEA. The CDR3 DNA reads as TGCAGCGTTGAAGGTCCAATGAACACTGAAGCTTTCTTT. Its protein product is CSVEGPMNTEAFF.

V gene TRBV7-2 combines with J gene TRBJ2-1, with 7 bases matching TRBD2. Germline CDR1 and CDR2: SGHTA and FQGNSA. This CDR3 contains 12 residues. J lost 9 bases, V lost 1 base, and 0 bases had no gene match. The CDR3 protein is CASSLGEGEQFF. The DNA for the CDR3 is TGTGCCAGCAGCTTAGGGGAGGGTGAGCAGTTCTTC.

The chain combines TRBV5-6 with TRBJ2-3, with D possibly TRBD2 on 5 matching bases. CDR1 and CDR2 from the germline V gene are SGHDT and YYEEEE. CDR3 length: 15 amino acids. V dropped 1 base and J dropped 2 bases, with 11 bases sitting between them. The CDR3 DNA reads TGTGCCAGCAGCTTGCCGGGAACCTACACAGATACGCAGTATTTT. It translates to CASSLPGTYTDTQYF.

V and J are TRBV5-1 and TRBJ2-1; D is unresolved. The germline CDR1 and CDR2 sequences are SGHRS and YFSETQ. This CDR3 spans 12 amino acids. V gave up 2 bases and J gave up 7 bases, with 7 bases separating them. CDR3: CASSFKANEQFF. CDR3 in DNA: TGCGCCAGCAGCTTTAAGGCGAATGAGCAGTTCTTC.

The chain joins TRBV28 to TRBJ2-7, with D hard to call. Trimming left V 6 bases short and J 0 bases short, with 3 bases between. The CDR3 is made up of 11 amino acids. Looked up from germline, CDR1 is MDHEN and CDR2 is SYDVKM. CDR3 residues: CASRSSYEQYV. The CDR3 DNA reads as TGTGCCAGCAGAAGCTCCTACGAGCAGTACGTC.

This chain joins TRBV7-9 and TRBJ2-5; the D call may be TRBD1 or TRBD2 (5 bases each). CDR1 is SEHNR and CDR2 is FQNEAQ in the germline V gene (reference sequence). V was trimmed by 3 bases and J by 5 bases, leaving 10 bases between them. CDR3 length equals 13 residues. The CDR3 DNA is TGTGCCAGCAGCTTGTCCGGGACGGAGACCCAGTACTTC. It yields the protein CASSLSGTETQYF.

The gene calls are TRBV6-1 and TRBJ1-1; no reliable D call. The CDR3 totals 14 residues. With 2 bases removed from V and 5 bases from J, the gap between germline ends came to 12 bases. Germline CDR1 MNHNS, CDR2 SASEGT. The CDR3 protein is CASSERRVGTEAFF. The CDR3, as DNA: TGTGCCAGCAGTGAAAGGAGAGTGGGGACTGAAGCTTTCTTT.

J is TRBJ1-4 and V is TRBV30, with a weak D call TRBD1 (5 bases). Deletions cut 3 bases from V and 8 bases from J, with 10 bases between. Germline-derived CDR1 and CDR2 are GTSNPN and SVGIG (reference sequence). This CDR3 is built from 12 residues. CDR3 DNA: TGTGCCTGGAGGCAGGGACGCGAAAAACTGTTTTTT. Translating gives CAWRQGREKLFF.

The CDR3 sequence: CASSPPYRVGYEQYF. The CDR3 coding sequence is TGTGCCAGCAGCCCCCCATACAGGGTAGGCTACGAGCAGTACTTC. V and J are TRBV7-9 and TRBJ2-7, with D possibly being TRBD1 (6 bases). V was shortened by 5 bases and J by 3 bases, with 17 bases between the two germline ends. The CDR3 contains 15 residues. Germline CDR1 and CDR2: SEHNR and FQNEAQ (reference sequence).